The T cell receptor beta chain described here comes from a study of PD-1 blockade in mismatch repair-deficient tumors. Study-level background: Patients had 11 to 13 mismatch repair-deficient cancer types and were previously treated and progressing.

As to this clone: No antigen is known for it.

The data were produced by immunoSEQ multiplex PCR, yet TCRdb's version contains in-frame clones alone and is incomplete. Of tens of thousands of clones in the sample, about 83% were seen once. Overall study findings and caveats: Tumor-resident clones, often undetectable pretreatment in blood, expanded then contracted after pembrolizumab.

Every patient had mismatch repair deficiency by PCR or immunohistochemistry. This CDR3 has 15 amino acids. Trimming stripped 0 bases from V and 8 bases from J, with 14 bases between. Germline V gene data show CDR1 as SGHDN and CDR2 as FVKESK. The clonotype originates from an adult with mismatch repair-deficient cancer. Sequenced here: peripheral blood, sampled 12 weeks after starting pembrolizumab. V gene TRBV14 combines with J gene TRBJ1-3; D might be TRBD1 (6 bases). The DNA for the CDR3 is TGTGCCAGCAGCCAAGAACAGGGAACGGGACACACCATATATTTT. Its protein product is CASSQEQGTGHTIYF.